The clone carrying this T cell receptor beta chain was seen more than once but under ten times. Its target is not known. The sample comes from a study of T cells after yellow fever vaccination. The 5'RACE template-switching step produced TCR cDNA and added a universal primer site and UMIs. TCRdb reprocessed the 5' RACE reads via MiXCR and lists one record per CDR3 protein. In the table there are some 670,000 distinct CDR3 sequences, around an eighth of which are singletons. Broader study findings: Within FACS-sorted repertoires, abundant clonotypes contaminating from the bulk population could be present.

V was trimmed by 3 bases and J by 3 bases, leaving 8 bases between them. The CDR3 is 14 residues long. Per germline, CDR1 MDHEN and CDR2 SYDVKM. This chain uses TRBV28 with TRBJ2-2; D is undetermined. The sequencing here drew on PBMCs, taken on the day of the yellow fever booster vaccination. This sequence originates from a man between 25 and 39 years old who received the YFV17D yellow fever vaccine. This CDR3 reads CASSLEGHTGELFF. CDR3 DNA sequence: TGTGCCAGCAGTTTGGAAGGACACACCGGGGAGCTGTTTTTT.